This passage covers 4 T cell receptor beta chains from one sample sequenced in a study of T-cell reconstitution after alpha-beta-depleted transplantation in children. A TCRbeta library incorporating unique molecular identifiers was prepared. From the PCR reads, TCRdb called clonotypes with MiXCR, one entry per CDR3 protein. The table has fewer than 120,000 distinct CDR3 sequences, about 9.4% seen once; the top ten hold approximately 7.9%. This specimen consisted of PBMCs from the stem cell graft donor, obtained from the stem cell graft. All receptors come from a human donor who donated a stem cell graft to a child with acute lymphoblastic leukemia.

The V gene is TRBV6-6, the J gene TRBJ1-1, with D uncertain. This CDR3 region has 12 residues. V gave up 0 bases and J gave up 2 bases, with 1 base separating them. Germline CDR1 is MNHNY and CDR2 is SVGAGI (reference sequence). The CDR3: CASSYSNTEAFF. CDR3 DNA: TGTGCCAGCAGTTACTCCAACACTGAAGCTTTCTTT.

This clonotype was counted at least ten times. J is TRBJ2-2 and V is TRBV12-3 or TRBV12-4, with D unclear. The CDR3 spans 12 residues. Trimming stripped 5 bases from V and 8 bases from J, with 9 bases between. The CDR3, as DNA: TGTGCCAGCAGTAAAGAGTGGGGGGAGCTGTTTTTT. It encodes CASSKEWGELFF.

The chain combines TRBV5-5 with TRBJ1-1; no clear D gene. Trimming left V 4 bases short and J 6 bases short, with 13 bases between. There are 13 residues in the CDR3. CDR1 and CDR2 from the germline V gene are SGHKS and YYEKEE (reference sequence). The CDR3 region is CASSLILSAEAFF. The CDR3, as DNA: TGTGCCAGCAGCCTTATTCTTAGCGCTGAAGCTTTCTTT.

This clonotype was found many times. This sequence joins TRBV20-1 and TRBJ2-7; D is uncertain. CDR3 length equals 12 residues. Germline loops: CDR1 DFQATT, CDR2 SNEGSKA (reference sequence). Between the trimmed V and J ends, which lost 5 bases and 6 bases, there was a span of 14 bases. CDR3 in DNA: TGCAGTGCTTTGGATAATAGAAGCGAGCAGTACTTC. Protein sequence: CSALDNRSEQYF.